Listed here are 27 T cell receptor beta chains from one sample, sequenced in a study of T cells in Graves' hyperthyroidism and ophthalmopathy (dated by TCRdb to the late 2010s). Library construction relied on multiplex PCR. The instrument was an Illumina HiSeq 2000. The TCR beta CDR3 regions were amplified from RNA transcripts. For the first round of RT-PCR on the TCR CDR3, the HTBI primer set was used together with the Qiagen OneStep RT-PCR kit. TCRdb reanalyzed the raw reads on its own, using fastp at Q25 for trimming and MiXCR for clone calling, and kept in-frame beta chains. Entries are consolidated by CDR3 protein sequence, retaining the most common genes and DNA. Recorded for this sample are 500,000 to 650,000 distinct CDR3 sequences; about 14% of them occurred a single time. The leading ten clones occupy under 15% of the sample. The sequenced sample was blood. Receptor source: a woman aged 45 to 65 with Graves' ophthalmopathy.

This clonotype was seen repeatedly, ten times or more. The rearrangement links TRBV20-1 to TRBJ2-7; weak D call: TRBD1 (5 bases). Germline V CDR1 and CDR2: DFQATT, SNEGSKA (reference sequence). Trimming shortened V by 6 bases and J by 1 base, and 13 bases separated the two germline ends. The CDR3 length is 13 residues. CDR3 bases: TGCAGTGCCCCGACGACAGATTCCTACGAGCAGTACTTC. This sequence encodes CSAPTTDSYEQYF.

The sample holds many counts of this clonotype. This chain links TRBV28 with TRBJ2-3; 8 bases align to TRBD2. V gave up 5 bases and J gave up 1 base; unmatched junction bases: 5. CDR3 length: 15 residues. Germline V gene sequence: CDR1 MDHEN, CDR2 SYDVKM. CDR3 nucleotide sequence: TGTGCCAGCAGTGTACTTAGCGGGGGCACAGATACGCAGTATTTT. Its protein product is CASSVLSGGTDTQYF.

The chain has TRBV25-1 and TRBJ1-4, with a tentative D call TRBD1 (5 bases). CDR1 is MGHDK and CDR2 is SYGVNS in the germline V gene. Trimming cost V 6 bases and J 5 bases, with 13 bases left between them. The CDR3 sequence is 14 residues long. The CDR3 bases are TGTGCCAGCAGAAACGGGGGGGGGAATGAAAAACTGTTTTTT. Its protein is CASRNGGGNEKLFF.

In its sample, this clonotype was seen many times. This chain connects TRBV6-1 to TRBJ1-2; the D gene is possibly TRBD1 (6 bases). With 5 bases removed from V and 13 bases from J, the gap between germline ends came to 20 bases. This CDR3 spans 13 amino acids. Germline values: CDR1 MNHNS, CDR2 SASEGT. CDR3 loop: CASSPLQGGDCTF. The CDR3 nucleotides read TGTGCCAGCAGTCCTCTACAGGGAGGTGATTGCACCTTC.

The chain combines TRBV5-1 with TRBJ1-5; D ambiguous. The CDR3 covers 10 residues. In germline, CDR1 is SGHRS, CDR2 YFSETQ. Trimming removed 0 bases at V and 9 bases at J, with 1 base between. CDR3 nucleotides: TGCGCCAGCAGCTTGGGGCCCCAGCATTTT. The encoded protein is CASSLGPQHF.

This clonotype was observed many times. The rearrangement links TRBV6-2 or TRBV6-3 to TRBJ2-2, with D uncertain. This CDR3 comprises 13 residues. From germline, CDR1 is MNHEY and CDR2 SVGEGT. The V end lost 3 bases, the J end lost 8 bases, and 10 bases lay between the germline ends. The CDR3 DNA follows: TGTGCCAGCAGTTATGGCGGAAGAGGGGAGCTGTTTTTT. It is translated as CASSYGGRGELFF.

The chain couples TRBV29-1 to TRBJ2-1, with 9 bases identical to TRBD1. Trimming took 8 bases from V and 7 from J; bases not matched to a gene: 12. The germline V gene encodes CDR1 SQVTM and CDR2 ANQGSEA. The CDR3 has 14 amino acids. Here the CDR3 reads CSSITRTGANEQFF. The CDR3 DNA sequence: TGCAGCTCCATCACCCGGACAGGGGCGAATGAGCAGTTCTTC.

This sequence joins TRBV19 and TRBJ1-4; D is unresolved. V lost 1 base and J 1 base, leaving 7 bases between the germline ends. The germline V gene has CDR1 LNHDA and CDR2 SQIVND (reference sequence). The CDR3 consists of 15 residues. CDR3: CASSIGGLTNEKLFF. CDR3 in DNA: TGTGCCAGTAGTATAGGCGGCCTAACTAATGAAAAACTGTTTTTT.

Many counts were recorded for this clonotype. This chain connects TRBV14 to TRBJ2-2; 10 bases are shared with TRBD2. V was clipped by 5 bases and J by 4 bases; unmatched bases: 4. In germline, CDR1 is SGHDN, CDR2 FVKESK. The CDR3 extends over 15 amino acids. CDR3 DNA: TGTGCCAGCAGCGCTAGCGGGAGAGGCACCGGGGAGCTGTTTTTT. This sequence encodes CASSASGRGTGELFF.

This clonotype was found many times. The chain carries TRBV20-1 and TRBJ2-5; maybe TRBD2 (5 bases). Trimming stripped 0 bases from V and 0 bases from J, with 17 bases between. The CDR3 has 17 residues. CDR1 and CDR2 from the germline V gene are DFQATT and SNEGSKA (reference sequence). CDR3 sequence reads: CSARDAWVGVHQETQYF. CDR3 sequence (DNA): TGCAGTGCTAGAGATGCTTGGGTGGGAGTGCACCAAGAGACCCAGTACTTC.

V and J are TRBV7-2 and TRBJ2-3, with TRBD2 identical over 10 bases. CDR3 length: 19 residues. Germline loops: CDR1 SGHTA, CDR2 FQGNSA. The ends lost 6 bases at V and 3 bases at J; junction bases unmatched: 18. The CDR3 DNA reads TGTGCCAGCAGTGAAGTTATCGTGGCTAGCGGGAGTCGAACAGATACGCAGTATTTT. Translated, it gives CASSEVIVASGSRTDTQYF.

The rearrangement joins TRBV24-1 to TRBJ2-1, with 7 bases that match TRBD1. The CDR3 length is 11 residues. CDR1 is KGHDR, CDR2 SFDVKD, per germline. V trimming: 7 bases; J trimming: 8 bases; junction bases outside the gene matches: 1. CDR3 sequence (DNA): TGTGCCACCAGCAGGGGGTATGAGCAGTTCTTC. Translation: CATSRGYEQFF.

A remark on this clonotype: Germline is not matched at one junction end, which may reflect a read error. The J gene is TRBJ2-5, the V gene TRBV29-1; D not resolved. Germline V lookup: CDR1 SQVTM, CDR2 ANQGSEA. There are 14 residues in the CDR3. The CDR3 nucleotides are TGCAGCGCTGAAGATCGAGGTTTTGTGGAGACCCAGTACTTC. Encoded protein: CSAEDRGFVETQYF.

In its sample, this clonotype was seen many times. The CDR3 bases are TGTGCCAGCAGTTTAAGGGCAACCTCAAGCACAGATACGCAGTATTTT. Its translation is CASSLRATSSTDTQYF. This chain connects TRBV27 to TRBJ2-3; D remains ambiguous. The V gene's germline CDR1 is MNHEY and CDR2 SMNVEV (reference sequence). The germline V and J ends were trimmed by 2 bases and 0 bases, with 12 bases remaining between them. This CDR3 has 16 amino acids.

Regarding this clonotype: Being one base from a much bigger clone, this may be a read error. The rearrangement uses TRBV18 and TRBJ1-2, with no clear D. Germline assignment: CDR1 KGHSH and CDR2 LQKENI. This CDR3 has 14 residues. The CDR3 DNA sequence: TGTGCCAGCCCACCGAACAGCGGACCTGATGGCTACACCTTC. Its protein is CASPPNSGPDGYTF.

CDR3 residues: CSARDRSGVSDTQYF. The CDR3 DNA follows: TGCAGTGCTAGAGATCGGTCCGGAGTGTCAGATACGCAGTATTTT. The V gene is TRBV20-1, the J gene TRBJ2-3; D not resolved. The CDR3 is 15 amino acids. V dropped 0 bases and J dropped 4 bases, with 14 bases sitting between them. Per germline, CDR1 DFQATT and CDR2 SNEGSKA (reference sequence).

There are many counts of this clonotype. The CDR3 DNA sequence: TGTGCCAGCAGCAATCTCAGGGGCGGAGAGACCCAGTACTTC. Its translation is CASSNLRGGETQYF. This chain connects TRBV5-6 to TRBJ2-5; maybe TRBD1 (6 bases). The CDR3 covers 14 residues. Trimming pared 4 bases from V and 4 bases from J, leaving 14 bases between. The V gene's germline CDR1 is SGHDT and CDR2 YYEEEE. Full variable domain (rest looked up from reference TRBV5-6 and TRBJ2-5): DAGVTQSPTHLIKTRGQQVTLRCSPKSGHDTVSWYQQALGQGPQFIFQYYEEEERQRGNFPDRFSGHQFPNYSSELNVNALLLGDSALYLCASSNLRGGETQYFGPGTRLLVL.

This clonotype has a count of ten or more. The J gene is TRBJ1-1, the V gene TRBV20-1; TRBD1 agrees at 7 bases. The V gene end was trimmed by 5 bases and the J gene end by 0 bases; junction bases not matched to a gene: 15. The CDR3 spans 17 residues. CDR1 is DFQATT, CDR2 SNEGSKA, per germline (reference sequence). The CDR3 protein is CSAHRTGRRLVNTEAFF. The CDR3 DNA sequence: TGCAGTGCTCACCGGACAGGCCGGAGGCTCGTGAACACTGAAGCTTTCTTT.

This clonotype occurred many times. The rearrangement links TRBV7-9 to TRBJ2-2, with TRBD2 matching over 7 bases. The trim removed 8 bases at V and 4 bases at J, leaving 7 bases unmatched. This CDR3 region has 14 residues. CDR1 SEHNR and CDR2 FQNEAQ come from the germline V gene (reference sequence). The CDR3 region is CASSGLGGTGELFF. The CDR3 nucleotides read TGTGCCAGCTCCGGACTAGGAGGCACCGGGGAGCTGTTTTTT. Filled out from reference TRBV7-9 and TRBJ2-2, the complete variable domain reads DTGVSQNPRHKITKRGQNVTFRCDPISEHNRLYWYRQTLGQGPEFLTYFQNEAQLEKSRLLSDRFSAERPKGSFSTLEIQRTEQGDSAMYLCASSGLGGTGELFFGEGSRLTVL.

This clonotype was seen many times. The chain is built from TRBV12-3 or TRBV12-4 and TRBJ2-7, with D unresolved. Trimming stripped 2 bases from V and 7 bases from J, with 6 bases between. The CDR3 length is 11 residues. The CDR3 here is CASSLIQEQYF. CDR3 DNA sequence: TGTGCCAGCAGTTTAATTCAAGAGCAGTACTTC.

There are many counts of this clonotype. V usage is TRBV20-1 and J usage is TRBJ1-4; a possible D gene is TRBD1 (6 bases). The CDR3 is 15 residues long. Germline V gene sequence: CDR1 DFQATT, CDR2 SNEGSKA (reference sequence). Trimming cost V 2 bases and J 7 bases, with 17 bases left between them. CDR3 in DNA: TGCAGTGCTAGATCAAGAACAGGGTGGGGTGAAAAACTGTTTTTT. This encodes CSARSRTGWGEKLFF.

This clonotype was seen only once. This chain joins TRBV6-1 and TRBJ2-5; D could derive from TRBD1 or TRBD2 (6 bases each). V lost 10 bases and J lost 1, with 28 bases in between. This CDR3 region has 18 residues. CDR1 and CDR2 (germline): MNHNS, SASEGT. CDR3 in amino acids: CAISHGPGGPKRQETQYF. CDR3 DNA: TGTGCCATCTCACACGGGCCCGGGGGCCCAAAACGCCAAGAGACCCAGTACTTC.

This clonotype has just one count. This may arise from a read error, as a much more abundant clone is one base away. The chain links TRBV10-3 to TRBJ1-2, with a weak D call TRBD1 (5 bases). Germline CDR1 ENHRY, CDR2 SYGVKD. This CDR3 has 13 amino acids. Trimming took off 8 bases at V and 3 bases at J, with 13 bases between the two ends. CDR3 sequence (DNA): TGTGCCATCCATGGAGGGGCGGACTATGGCTACACCTTC. Translating gives CAIHGGADYGYTF.

This sequence joins TRBV20-1 and TRBJ1-1; D gene unclear. This CDR3 is built from 12 residues. With 0 bases removed from V and 11 bases from J, the gap between germline ends came to 13 bases. Germline CDR1 DFQATT, CDR2 SNEGSKA (reference sequence). Written as DNA, the CDR3 is TGCAGTGCTAGAGAGGGCCCCTTCACCGCTTTCTTT. Translating gives CSAREGPFTAFF.

This chain uses TRBV20-1 with TRBJ2-2; D gene uncertain. The germline gives CDR1 DFQATT, CDR2 SNEGSKA (reference sequence). The CDR3 is 13 residues long. V lost 0 bases, J lost 4 bases, and 6 bases lay in between. The DNA of the CDR3 is TGCAGTGCTAGAGATTTAACCACCGGGGAGCTGTTTTTT. Encoded protein: CSARDLTTGELFF.

This clonotype has just a few counts. The chain links TRBV4-2 to TRBJ2-6; 7 bases fit TRBD1. From germline, CDR1 is LGHNA and CDR2 YNFKEQ. The J segment lost 0 bases and the V segment lost 1 base, leaving 3 bases of the junction unmatched. The CDR3 runs 17 residues. The CDR3 region has the DNA TGTGCCAGCAGCCAAGGGACAGGAAACTCTGGGGCCAACGTCCTGACTTTC. It is translated as CASSQGTGNSGANVLTF.

This clonotype appeared many times. The rearrangement uses TRBV19 and TRBJ2-3; 10 nucleotides agree with TRBD2. With 6 bases clipped from V and 2 bases from J, the junction kept 5 bases outside the gene matches. The CDR3 covers 15 residues. CDR1 is LNHDA and CDR2 is SQIVND in the germline V gene (reference sequence). The CDR3 is CASSSTSGTTDTQYF. In DNA, the CDR3 is TGTGCCAGTAGCTCCACTAGCGGGACCACAGATACGCAGTATTTT.